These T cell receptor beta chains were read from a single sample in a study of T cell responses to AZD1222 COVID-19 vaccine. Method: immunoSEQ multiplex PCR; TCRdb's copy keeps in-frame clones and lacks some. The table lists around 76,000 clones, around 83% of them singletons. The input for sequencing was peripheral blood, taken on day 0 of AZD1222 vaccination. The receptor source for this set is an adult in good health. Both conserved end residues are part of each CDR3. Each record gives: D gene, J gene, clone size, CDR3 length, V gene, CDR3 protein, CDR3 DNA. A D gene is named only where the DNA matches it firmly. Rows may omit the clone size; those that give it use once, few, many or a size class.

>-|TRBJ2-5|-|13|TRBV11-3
CASSRGYQETQYF
TGTGCCAGCAGCCGAGGGTACCAAGAGACCCAGTACTTC
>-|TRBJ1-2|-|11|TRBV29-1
CSGTDNYGYTF
TGCAGCGGGACAGATAACTATGGCTACACCTTC
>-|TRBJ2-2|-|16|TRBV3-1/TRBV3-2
CASSLLGRTDTGELFF
TGTGCCAGCAGCCTCTTGGGGAGGACAGACACCGGGGAGCTGTTTTTT
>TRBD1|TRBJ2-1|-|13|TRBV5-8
CASSRDRGQEQFF
TGTGCCAGCAGCCGGGACAGGGGACAGGAGCAGTTCTTC
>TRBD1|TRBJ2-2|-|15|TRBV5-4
CASGVGQANTGELFF
TGTGCCTCAGGGGTGGGACAGGCGAACACCGGGGAGCTGTTTTTT
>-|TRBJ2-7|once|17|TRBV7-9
CASSLAGGTHHSYEQYF
TGTGCCAGCAGCTTAGCGGGTGGGACTCACCACTCCTACGAGCAGTACTTC
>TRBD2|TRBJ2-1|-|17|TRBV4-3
CASSSRGASGGAFEQFF
TGCGCCAGCAGCTCCCGCGGTGCTAGCGGGGGGGCCTTTGAGCAGTTCTTC
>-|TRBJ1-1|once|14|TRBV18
CASSPPLVNTEAFF
TGTGCCAGCTCACCACCTTTAGTGAACACTGAAGCTTTCTTT
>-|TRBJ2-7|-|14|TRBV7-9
CASSLTEFSYEQYF
TGTGCCAGCAGCTTAACGGAATTCTCCTACGAGCAGTACTTC
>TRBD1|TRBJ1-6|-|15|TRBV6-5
CASSPRGTGNSPLHF
TGTGCCAGCAGTCCTCGGGGGACAGGGAATTCACCCCTCCACTTT
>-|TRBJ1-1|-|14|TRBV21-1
CASSTHAGGPEAFF
TGTGCCAGCAGCACACACGCCGGGGGCCCCGAAGCTTTCTTT
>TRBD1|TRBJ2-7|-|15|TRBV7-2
CASSSSGGDSYEQYF
TGTGCCAGCAGCTCCTCAGGGGGCGATTCTTACGAGCAGTACTTC
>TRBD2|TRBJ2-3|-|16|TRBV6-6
CASSSPQRGATDTQYF
TGTGCCAGCAGCAGCCCCCAGCGGGGGGCCACAGATACGCAGTATTTT
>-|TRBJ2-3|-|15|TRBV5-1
CASSVSRASPDTQYF
TGCGCCAGCAGCGTCTCTAGGGCCAGTCCAGATACGCAGTATTTT